Presented here are 31 T cell receptor beta chains from one specimen sequenced in a study of CXCR3-negative and CXCR3-positive naive CD8 T cells. Their target antigens are unknown. cDNA libraries for TRB were generated by 5' RACE incorporating UMI labels. Using the 5' RACE reads, TCRdb records one entry per CDR3 protein without DNA. The sample's table shows roughly 100,000 distinct CDR3 sequences. The study's findings and limits: TRB CDR3s of CXCR3-positive naive cells were more hydrophobic than those of CXCR3-negative naive cells.

Material: naive CXCR3+ CD8+ T cells from blood. Subset indicated: CD45RO-CCR7+CD27+CD95- naive CD8+ T cells expressing CXCR3 (TNR3+). Receptors were obtained from a human donor in good health. Some clones in this sample may be carry-over from other donors' samples.

The V gene is TRBV20-1, the J gene TRBJ2-7. Germline values: CDR1 DFQATT, CDR2 SNEGSKA (reference sequence). The length of the CDR3 is 13 residues. The CDR3 sequence: CSARDSTWGEQYF.

J is TRBJ2-7 and V is TRBV29-1; TCRdb's D call, TRBD1, is unchecked because there is no DNA. This CDR3 region has 13 residues. Germline-derived CDR1 and CDR2 are SQVTM and ANQGSEA. CDR3 protein: CSVEDGTVHEQYF.

CDR3: CASSLPHRRGRQETQYF. This chain uses TRBV28 with TRBJ2-5; TCRdb picks TRBD1, but there is no DNA to check that call. Per the germline V gene, CDR1 is MDHEN and CDR2 is SYDVKM. The CDR3 length is 17 residues.

J is TRBJ2-1 and V is TRBV5-5; the TRBD2 assignment by TCRdb is unverifiable without DNA. The CDR3 loop spans 15 amino acids. CDR1 and CDR2 from the germline V gene are SGHKS and YYEKEE (reference sequence). The CDR3 loop is CASSYGQGAYNEQFF.

The chain is built from TRBV7-9 and TRBJ2-2; TCRdb outputs TRBD2, but without DNA this stays unchecked. There are 16 residues in the CDR3. Per germline, CDR1 SEHNR and CDR2 FQNEAQ (reference sequence). CDR3 sequence: CASSLVSGELTGELFF.

The J gene is TRBJ1-4, the V gene TRBV4-1. The CDR3 spans 15 residues. Germline-derived CDR1 and CDR2 are MGHRA and YSYEKL. The CDR3 region is CASSQWASTNEKLFF.

The rearrangement links TRBV11-2 to TRBJ2-3. Germline V gives CDR1 SGHAT, CDR2 FQNNGV. The CDR3 runs to 13 residues. CDR3: CASRETNTDTQYF.

V gene TRBV4-3 combines with J gene TRBJ2-2; as DNA is missing, the TRBD1 call by TCRdb cannot be tested. The CDR3 covers 15 residues. Germline CDR1 reads LGHNA; CDR2 reads YSLEER. CDR3 loop: CASSPLGGESGELFF.

The V call is TRBV14, the J call TRBJ2-1; TCRdb calls TRBD1, which cannot be checked without DNA. Germline assignment: CDR1 SGHDN and CDR2 FVKESK. CDR3 length: 15 residues. The CDR3 region is CASSLRTGGRSEQFF.

The chain combines TRBV7-2 with TRBJ2-5; the TRBD1 assignment by TCRdb is unverifiable without DNA. This CDR3 spans 17 amino acids. Germline values: CDR1 SGHTA, CDR2 FQGNSA. The CDR3 sequence: CASSSTRTAGYGETQYF.

CDR3 sequence reads: CASSYSADYEQYF. This rearrangement joins TRBV6-2 or TRBV6-3 to TRBJ2-7. Germline assignment: CDR1 MNHEY and CDR2 SVGEGT. The CDR3 spans 13 residues.

J is TRBJ2-1 and V is TRBV29-1; TCRdb indicates TRBD2, and absent DNA this call remains unverified. Germline CDR1 reads SQVTM; CDR2 reads ANQGSEA. This CDR3 contains 14 residues. This CDR3 reads CSVSRAYSYNEQFF.

The chain couples TRBV29-1 to TRBJ1-2; the TCRdb call, TRBD1, lacks DNA for checking. The germline V gene has CDR1 SQVTM and CDR2 ANQGSEA. The CDR3 has 14 residues. CDR3 amino acids: CSVGQGKDDYGYTF. Variable domain in full (rest from reference TRBV29-1 and TRBJ1-2): SAVISQKPSRDICQRGTSLTIQCQVDSQVTMMFWYRQQPGQSLTLIATANQGSEATYESGFVIDKFPISRPNLTFSTLTVSNMSPEDSSIYLCSVGQGKDDYGYTFGSGTRLTVV.

The V call is TRBV5-1, the J call TRBJ2-1; checking the TCRdb D call of TRBD2 is not possible without DNA. Germline V gene sequence: CDR1 SGHRS, CDR2 YFSETQ. CDR3 length: 16 amino acids. The CDR3 reads CASSSPGTSGYNEQFF.

This chain joins TRBV5-4 and TRBJ2-1; TCRdb's D call of TRBD1 is untestable without DNA. The V gene's germline CDR1 is SGHNT and CDR2 YYREEE (reference sequence). The CDR3 totals 14 residues. The CDR3 here is CASSTVDSYNEQFF. The complete variable domain, with remaining parts taken from reference TRBV5-4 and TRBJ2-1, reads ETGVTQSPTHLIKTRGQQVTLRCSSQSGHNTVSWYQQALGQGPQFIFQYYREEENGRGNFPPRFSGLQFPNYSSELNVNALELDDSALYLCASSTVDSYNEQFFGPGTRLTVL.

The rearrangement links TRBV6-6 to TRBJ2-7; TCRdb's D call, TRBD2, is unchecked because there is no DNA. The CDR3 is 13 amino acids. Germline-derived CDR1 and CDR2 are MNHNY and SVGAGI (reference sequence). The CDR3 protein is CASRPSGSYEQYF.

V usage is TRBV7-7 and J usage is TRBJ2-7; the TRBD2 assignment by TCRdb is unverifiable without DNA. CDR3 size: 15 residues. In germline, CDR1 is SSHAT, CDR2 FNYEAQ (reference sequence). Here the CDR3 reads CASSSGLGPPYEQYF.

The genes are TRBV14 and TRBJ1-1. Germline V gives CDR1 SGHDN, CDR2 FVKESK. This CDR3 contains 14 residues. CDR3 sequence reads: CASSLLGLGTEAFF.

This chain links TRBV7-3 with TRBJ2-7. The CDR3 has 13 amino acids. The V gene's germline CDR1 is SGHTA and CDR2 FQGTGA. This CDR3 reads CASSFGVSYEQYF. Looking up the rest from reference TRBV7-3 and TRBJ2-7 gives the full variable domain: GAGVSQTPSNKVTEKGKYVELRCDPISGHTALYWYRQSLGQGPEFLIYFQGTGAADDSGLPNDRFFAVRPEGSVSTLKIQRTERGDSAVYLCASSFGVSYEQYFGPGTRLTVT.

The gene calls are TRBV20-1 and TRBJ2-1; with no DNA, the TCRdb D assignment of TRBD2 cannot be verified. Germline lookup yields CDR1 DFQATT and CDR2 SNEGSKA (reference sequence). This CDR3 has 17 residues. The CDR3 loop is CSARQQEAGGFGNEQFF.

The chain is built from TRBV5-1 and TRBJ2-4. CDR1 SGHRS and CDR2 YFSETQ come from the germline V gene. There are 16 residues in the CDR3. The CDR3: CASSWDSRVAKNIQYF.

This chain joins TRBV10-3 and TRBJ2-7. Germline V lookup: CDR1 ENHRY, CDR2 SYGVKD. The CDR3 length is 12 residues. The CDR3 here is CAISETRYEQYF.

The CDR3 spells CATSREGTNQPQHF. The chain couples TRBV15 to TRBJ1-5; TCRdb returns TRBD1, unconfirmable since there is no DNA. Per the germline V gene, CDR1 is LNHNV and CDR2 is YYDKDF (reference sequence). CDR3 length: 14 amino acids.

V usage is TRBV29-1 and J usage is TRBJ2-3; the D call of TRBD2 rests on TCRdb alone, since no DNA is present to check it. CDR1 and CDR2 from the germline V gene are SQVTM and ANQGSEA. The CDR3 sequence is 14 residues long. CDR3 residues: CSVSLAGRGDTQYF.

The chain couples TRBV21-1 to TRBJ2-5; TCRdb gives TRBD2 as the D gene, but with no DNA this cannot be confirmed. TRBV21-1 is an annotated pseudogene. CDR3 length: 20 residues. The CDR3 protein is CASSKVCGRPLLRGQETQYF.

CDR3 protein: CASSLEQGGPGDYEQYF. The V call is TRBV7-9, the J call TRBJ2-7; checking the TCRdb D call of TRBD1 is not possible without DNA. This CDR3 contains 17 residues. CDR1 is SEHNR, CDR2 FQNEAQ, per germline (reference sequence).

The chain links TRBV9 to TRBJ2-5; TCRdb names TRBD1, which stays unverified in the absence of DNA. Germline V gene lookup returns CDR1 SGDLS and CDR2 YYNGEE. The CDR3 spans 15 residues. Here the CDR3 reads CASSEGGGVQETQYF.

The chain uses TRBV6-1 and TRBJ2-7; TCRdb designates TRBD1, a call that cannot be tested without DNA. The CDR3 sequence is 14 residues long. CDR1 and CDR2 (germline): MNHNS, SASEGT. CDR3: CASSEGDTFYEQYF.

This chain joins TRBV15 and TRBJ2-1; TCRdb names TRBD1, which stays unverified in the absence of DNA. Germline assignment: CDR1 LNHNV and CDR2 YYDKDF (reference sequence). The CDR3 consists of 12 residues. CDR3: CATSGTDPREFF.

The chain couples TRBV27 to TRBJ2-2; TCRdb indicates TRBD2, and absent DNA this call remains unverified. This CDR3 spans 16 amino acids. Germline V CDR1 and CDR2: MNHEY, SMNVEV (reference sequence). The CDR3 region is CASSSRTSGRAGELFF.

This chain joins TRBV7-6 and TRBJ2-3; TCRdb gives TRBD2 as the D gene, but with no DNA this cannot be confirmed. The CDR3 is 16 residues long. Germline V gives CDR1 SGHVS, CDR2 FNYEAQ. This chain's CDR3 is CASSWVAGASTDTQYF. Using reference TRBV7-6 and TRBJ2-3 for the parts outside the CDR3, the full variable domain is GAGVSQSPRYKVTKRGQDVALRCDPISGHVSLYWYRQALGQGPEFLTYFNYEAQQDKSGLPNDRFSAERPEGSISTLTIQRTEQRDSAMYRCASSWVAGASTDTQYFGPGTRLTVL.